These 26 T cell receptor beta chains were all obtained from the same sample, sequenced in a study of sequential checkpoint blockade in melanoma. The repertoire was sequenced with immunoSEQ multiplex PCR; TCRdb's copy has only in-frame clones and lacks some. The sample carries about 18,000 clones, about 69% recorded once. The treatment was: randomized to nivolumab then ipilimumab (arm A) or the reverse (arm B). This material consisted of CD8+ T cells sorted from blood (inferred from file names), taken from a patient given nivolumab and ipilimumab in sequence. The receptors shown here come from a human donor with melanoma.

This clone was seen a few times. This likely traces to a read error, being one base from a far larger clone. Other nucleotide sequences in the sample specify the same CDR3. The chain links TRBV5-2 to TRBJ1-1. TRBV5-2 is reported as a pseudogene. CDR3 length equals 13 residues. The CDR3 here is CASSQDRGAEAFF. The CDR3 DNA follows: TGTGCCAGCAGCCAAGATCGGGGGGCCGAAGCTTTCTTT.

This clone is a singleton in its sample. The chain carries TRBV13 and TRBJ1-3; 7 bases match TRBD1. Germline V lookup: CDR1 PRHDT, CDR2 FYEKMQ (reference sequence). With V trimmed by 5 bases and J by 2 bases, 3 bases remained unmatched. This CDR3 is 14 amino acids long. The CDR3: CASSPRGTGNTIYF. The DNA of the CDR3 is TGTGCCAGCAGCCCCAGGGGGACTGGAAACACCATATATTTT.

Turning to this clone: The same CDR3 can be traced to other DNA sequences in this sample. The chain links TRBV7-3 to TRBJ2-7, with 9 bases matching TRBD1. The germline CDR1 and CDR2 sequences are SGHTA and FQGTGA. The CDR3 extends over 14 amino acids. The J segment lost 2 bases and the V segment lost 3 bases, leaving 2 bases of the junction unmatched. For the CDR3, the DNA is TGTGCCAGCAGCTTTGGGACAGGGACCTACGAGCAGTACTTC. It codes for CASSFGTGTYEQYF.

The gene calls are TRBV10-2 and TRBJ2-7, with TRBD1 matching over 11 bases. The length of the CDR3 is 18 residues. Germline V gives CDR1 WSHSY, CDR2 SAAADI. Trimming cost V 0 bases and J 0 bases; bases outside gene matches: 7. CDR3 region: CASSESGTGGFYSYEQYF. The CDR3 DNA is TGCGCCAGCAGTGAGTCCGGGACAGGGGGATTCTACTCCTACGAGCAGTACTTC.

This clone was seen a single time. This chain uses TRBV27 with TRBJ1-2, with a tentative D call TRBD1 (6 bases). This CDR3 has 14 amino acids. V was shortened by 0 bases and J by 2 bases, with 7 bases between the two germline ends. The V gene's germline CDR1 is MNHEY and CDR2 SMNVEV (reference sequence). In nucleotides, the CDR3 is TGTGCCAGCAGTTTATCAGGGGGAAACTATGGCTACACCTTC. Protein: CASSLSGGNYGYTF.

The chain links TRBV29-1 to TRBJ2-1, with D perhaps matching TRBD2 (6 bases). Looked up from germline, CDR1 is SQVTM and CDR2 is ANQGSEA. CDR3 length: 17 amino acids. V was shortened by 7 bases and J by 7 bases, with 29 bases between the two germline ends. CDR3 DNA sequence: TGCAGCGCCGAGGGGTTAGCGCGGGGCATTTGGTTGAATGAGCAGTTCTTC. It specifies CSAEGLARGIWLNEQFF.

This clone is medium-sized (0.01 to 0.1%). J is TRBJ2-7 and V is TRBV28, with D possibly matching TRBD1 (5 bases). The CDR3 covers 15 residues. Germline lookup yields CDR1 MDHEN and CDR2 SYDVKM. Between the trimmed V and J ends, which lost 1 base and 0 bases, there was a span of 10 bases. CDR3 sequence (DNA): TGTGCCAGCAGTTTATCCCCCGACAGCTCCTACGAGCAGTACTTC. As protein: CASSLSPDSSYEQYF.

This clone was seen a handful of times. The chain carries TRBV27 and TRBJ2-1; no firm D call. Trimming shortened V by 6 bases and J by 9 bases, and 12 bases separated the two germline ends. The CDR3 spans 12 residues. CDR1 MNHEY and CDR2 SMNVEV come from the germline V gene (reference sequence). The DNA for the CDR3 is TGTGCCAGCAGCAGAGCGCCTAGTGAGCAGTTCTTC. Its translation is CASSRAPSEQFF.

This chain uses TRBV9 with TRBJ1-2, with TRBD1 identical over 7 bases. CDR1 and CDR2 (germline): SGDLS, YYNGEE. The CDR3 contains 16 residues. The J segment lost 4 bases and the V segment lost 5 bases, leaving 14 bases of the junction unmatched. The CDR3 protein is CASRGPGARGSYGYTF. CDR3 nucleotide sequence: TGTGCCAGCAGGGGGCCCGGGGCCAGGGGGTCCTATGGCTACACCTTC. The full variable domain, rest sourced from reference TRBV9 and TRBJ1-2, is DSGVTQTPKHLITATGQRVTLRCSPRSGDLSVYWYQQSLDQGLQFLIQYYNGEERAKGNILERFSAQQFPDLHSELNLSSLELGDSALYFCASRGPGARGSYGYTFGSGTRLTVV.

The rearrangement joins TRBV18 to TRBJ1-1, with D perhaps matching TRBD1 (6 bases). Trimming stripped 6 bases from V and 8 bases from J, with 13 bases between. Germline V gene data show CDR1 as KGHSH and CDR2 as LQKENI. This CDR3 has 12 residues. The CDR3 loop reads CASSPGGLEAFF. DNA of the CDR3: TGTGCCAGCTCGCCGGGGGGGCTGGAAGCTTTCTTT.

The chain combines TRBV27 with TRBJ2-7, with 11 nucleotides matching TRBD1. Germline values: CDR1 MNHEY, CDR2 SMNVEV (reference sequence). V dropped 6 bases and J dropped 0; count of bases not matched to a gene: 1. The CDR3 covers 14 residues. CDR3 coding DNA: TGTGCCAGCAGAGGGACAGGGGGCTCCTACGAGCAGTACTTC. Translation: CASRGTGGSYEQYF.

This clone was seen a single time. This rearrangement joins TRBV5-1 to TRBJ1-5; D is ambiguous. Germline V gene sequence: CDR1 SGHRS, CDR2 YFSETQ. With 3 bases removed from V and 7 bases from J, the gap between germline ends came to 17 bases. The CDR3 has 15 amino acids. The DNA for the CDR3 is TGCGCCAGCAGCTCTGGCTACGGGGAGTGGCAGCCCCAGCATTTT. It specifies CASSSGYGEWQPQHF.

Of note for this clone: Additional DNA sequences in this sample encode the identical CDR3. The chain is built from TRBV6-5 and TRBJ1-5, with D maybe TRBD1 (6 bases). Germline lookup yields CDR1 MNHEY and CDR2 SVGAGI. V was cut by 6 bases and J by 2 bases, with 11 bases left in between. The CDR3 loop spans 14 amino acids. The DNA for the CDR3 is TGTGCCAGCAGGCCGACAGGCCGCAATCAGCCCCAGCATTTT. This sequence encodes CASRPTGRNQPQHF.

As to this clone: This clone may be a read error of a much larger clone one base away. The rearrangement links TRBV4-2 to TRBJ2-1, with TRBD2 as a possible D gene (6 bases). Germline-derived CDR1 and CDR2 are LGHNA and YNFKEQ. This CDR3 has 14 amino acids. Between the trimmed V and J ends, which lost 5 bases and 3 bases, there was a span of 11 bases. CDR3 residues: CASSGVSGYNEQFF. CDR3 nucleotide sequence: TGTGCCAGCAGCGGGGTTAGCGGCTACAATGAGCAGTTCTTC.

This clone was counted between two and nine times. J is TRBJ2-3 and V is TRBV19, with a possible D match to TRBD2 (6 bases). The CDR3 is made up of 16 amino acids. Trimming took 4 bases from V and 2 from J, leaving 16 bases between them. Germline lookup yields CDR1 LNHDA and CDR2 SQIVND (reference sequence). CDR3 loop: CASSTPLAGYTDTQYF. CDR3 DNA: TGTGCCAGTAGTACGCCGCTTGCGGGGTACACAGATACGCAGTATTTT.

The J gene is TRBJ2-7, the V gene TRBV28; 7 bases align to TRBD2. The CDR3 is 14 residues long. The junction had 2 bases not matched to a gene; V was cut back by 3 bases and J by 0 bases. Germline V lookup: CDR1 MDHEN, CDR2 SYDVKM. The DNA for the CDR3 is TGTGCCAGCAGTTTGGGCGGGAGCTCCTACGAGCAGTACTTC. The encoded protein is CASSLGGSSYEQYF.

The V call is TRBV9, the J call TRBJ2-2, with TRBD2 matching 14 bases. The CDR3 is 21 amino acids. Germline CDR1 is SGDLS and CDR2 is YYNGEE. The V gene end was trimmed by 4 bases and the J gene end by 5 bases; junction bases not matched to a gene: 19. The CDR3: CASSSSPRRGLAGVKTGELFF. The DNA for the CDR3 is TGTGCCAGCAGCTCCAGTCCCAGGAGGGGACTAGCGGGGGTTAAAACCGGGGAGCTGTTTTTT.

The gene calls are TRBV7-2 and TRBJ1-1; the D is unclear. The CDR3 has 12 residues. V gave up 3 bases and J gave up 5 bases, with 7 bases separating them. CDR1 SGHTA and CDR2 FQGNSA come from the germline V gene. CDR3 nucleotide sequence: TGTGCCAGCAGCTTCAGCAGGACTGAAGCTTTCTTT. Translation gives CASSFSRTEAFF.

V and J are TRBV27 and TRBJ2-1; unclear D gene. Germline lookup yields CDR1 MNHEY and CDR2 SMNVEV (reference sequence). The CDR3 consists of 15 residues. Between the trimmed V and J ends, which lost 2 bases and 2 bases, there was a span of 10 bases. CDR3 DNA sequence: TGTGCCAGCAGTTTACAGTTCTCCCCCTACAATGAGCAGTTCTTC. Translated, it gives CASSLQFSPYNEQFF.

Of note for this clone: A far larger clone is a single base away, which makes a read error likely. The chain employs TRBV5-1 and TRBJ1-1; tentative D call: TRBD1 (6 bases). Germline values: CDR1 SGHRS, CDR2 YFSETQ. The CDR3 sequence is 14 residues long. In DNA, the CDR3 is TGCGCCAGCTGCTTATTACAGGGGAACACTGAAGCTTTCTTT. Translated, it gives CASCLLQGNTEAFF.

The chain recombines TRBV28 with TRBJ2-3, with 7 bases fitting TRBD1. The CDR3 totals 15 residues. The V gene's germline CDR1 is MDHEN and CDR2 SYDVKM. J gave up 0 bases and V 4 bases, and 4 bases lay outside the gene matches. CDR3 region: CASSYRTGSTDTQYF. CDR3 in DNA: TGTGCCAGCAGTTATCGGACAGGTAGCACAGATACGCAGTATTTT.

The chain joins TRBV5-4 to TRBJ2-5; 13 bases agree with TRBD2. The CDR3 totals 16 residues. Germline CDR1 reads SGHNT; CDR2 reads YYREEE (reference sequence). Losses at the gene ends were 2 bases for V and 4 bases for J; bases not matched to a gene: 5. The CDR3 DNA reads TGTGCCAGCAGCTTCACTAGCGGGGGGGCCCCAGAGACCCAGTACTTC. Its translation is CASSFTSGGAPETQYF.

This clone has just one count. V and J are TRBV7-6 and TRBJ2-7; D ambiguous. Per the germline V gene, CDR1 is SGHVS and CDR2 is FNYEAQ. Trimming removed 1 base from V and 3 bases from J, with 7 bases in between. The CDR3 consists of 13 residues. CDR3 loop: CASSLGERYEQYF. Written as DNA, the CDR3 is TGTGCCAGCAGCTTAGGAGAACGCTACGAGCAGTACTTC. Based on the CDR3 plus reference TRBV7-6 and TRBJ2-7, the full variable domain is GAGVSQSPRYKVTKRGQDVALRCDPISGHVSLYWYRQALGQGPEFLTYFNYEAQQDKSGLPNDRFSAERPEGSISTLTIQRTEQRDSAMYRCASSLGERYEQYFGPGTRLTVT.

The chain employs TRBV10-3 and TRBJ2-7, with 9 bases that match TRBD1. After removal of 11 bases from V and 2 bases from J, the junction contained 10 bases not matched to a gene. The CDR3 is 14 residues long. Germline-derived CDR1 and CDR2 are ENHRY and SYGVKD. This CDR3 is CAVGSGTGTYEQYF. DNA of the CDR3: TGTGCCGTCGGGTCCGGGACAGGGACCTACGAGCAGTACTTC.

This clone was seen only a few times. The rearrangement uses TRBV28 and TRBJ1-4, with D unresolved. Germline V CDR1 and CDR2: MDHEN, SYDVKM. This CDR3 is 15 amino acids long. The V end was cut by 6 bases, the J end by 0 bases, with 11 bases between. The DNA of the CDR3 is TGTGCCAGCAGACCGTACAGTGCAACTAATGAAAAACTGTTTTTT. Residues: CASRPYSATNEKLFF.

Only one count was recorded for this clone. This chain links TRBV7-9 with TRBJ2-5, with 7 bases matching TRBD1. The CDR3 has 16 amino acids. The germline gives CDR1 SEHNR, CDR2 FQNEAQ (reference sequence). The V segment lost 7 bases and the J segment 1 base; nucleotides outside the gene matches: 12. The CDR3 sequence: CASTKRVGQAQETQYF. The CDR3 DNA is TGTGCCAGCACTAAGAGGGTAGGACAGGCCCAAGAGACCCAGTACTTC.